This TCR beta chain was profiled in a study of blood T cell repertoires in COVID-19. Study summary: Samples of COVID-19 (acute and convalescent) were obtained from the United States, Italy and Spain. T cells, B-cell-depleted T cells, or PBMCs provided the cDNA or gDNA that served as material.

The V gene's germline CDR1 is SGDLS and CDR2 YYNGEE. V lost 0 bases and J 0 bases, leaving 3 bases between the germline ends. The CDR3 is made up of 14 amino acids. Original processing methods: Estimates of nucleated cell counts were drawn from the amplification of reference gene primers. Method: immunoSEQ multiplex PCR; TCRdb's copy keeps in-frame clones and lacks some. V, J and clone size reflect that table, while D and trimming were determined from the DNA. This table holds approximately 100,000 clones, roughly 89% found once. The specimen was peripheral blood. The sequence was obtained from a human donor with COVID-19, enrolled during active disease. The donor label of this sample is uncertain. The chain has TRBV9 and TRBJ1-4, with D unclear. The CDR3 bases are TGTGCCAGCAGCGTAGCTCCAACTAATGAAAAACTGTTTTTT. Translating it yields CASSVAPTNEKLFF.